The clone carrying this T cell receptor beta chain was seen only a few times. Its cognate antigen is unknown. This sample was included in a study of Graves' ophthalmopathy and Graves' hyperthyroidism. At the level of the study: Investigators collected peripheral blood at initial diagnosis, before any treatment was given.

Amplification from RNA transcripts yielded the TCR beta CDR3 regions. First-round RT-PCR employed HTBI primers, with a second-round multiplex PCR after it. TCRdb itself ran the multiplex PCR reads through MiXCR, one entry per CDR3 protein. In the table there are around 670,000 distinct CDR3 sequences, 35% to 50% of which are singletons. Uncontrolled infections, other autoimmune diseases, pregnancy or lactation barred patients from enrollment. Symptoms, serum thyroxine and TRAb, thyroid ultrasound, and orbital computed tomography formed the diagnostic basis. This CDR3 contains 14 residues. The V end lost 4 bases, the J end lost 6 bases, and 17 bases lay between the germline ends. CDR1 is SGHDT and CDR2 is YYEEEE in the germline V gene. The study's findings and limits: Ophthalmopathy could be told apart from stable hyperthyroidism by a 13-signature model (roughly 90% sensitivity, about 81% specificity).

This sequence was found in an adult man with Graves' ophthalmopathy. V usage is TRBV5-6 and J usage is TRBJ2-7, with a possible D match to TRBD2 (6 bases). Source material: peripheral blood. The CDR3: CASSGGDDRREQYF. The CDR3 DNA reads as TGTGCCAGCAGCGGCGGGGATGATAGACGCGAGCAGTACTTC.